Listed here are 6 T cell receptor beta chains from one sample, sequenced in a study of T cell clonality in common variable immunodeficiency. Produced via immunoSEQ multiplex PCR; TCRdb's table is partial and in-frame only. The sample shows 35,000 to 50,000 clones, no singletons; the ten largest hold 2.5% to 3.5%. Sequencing input: peripheral blood mononuclear cells. The receptors originated from a person aged 18-69 years in good health.

In its sample, this clone was seen many times. Sequencing ends 3 residues short of the CDR3 end; the germline J gene provides the rest. The rearrangement joins TRBV19 to TRBJ2-7; D is unclear. V shed 6 bases and J shed 1 base, with 13 bases lying between them. The germline V gene has CDR1 LNHDA and CDR2 SQIVND (reference sequence). The CDR3 loop spans 14 amino acids. The CDR3 sequence is CASSQRARSYEQYF. The DNA read from the CDR3 is TGTGCCAGTAGCCAACGTGCGCGTTCCTACGAG.

This clone appeared many times. One end of the junction varies from germline; a read error may be responsible. The DNA ends 3 residues before the CDR3 does, and the rest of the CDR3 is filled in from the germline J gene. The rearrangement links TRBV6-2 or TRBV6-3 to TRBJ2-5; no definite D call. Germline V gene data show CDR1 as MNHEY and CDR2 as SVGEGT. The CDR3 covers 11 residues. The covered CDR3 bases are TGTGCCAGCACTTACCTAGAGACC. Its translation: CASTYLET. The full CDR3 sequence reads CASTYLETQYF.

This clone was detected only a few times. The CDR3 extends 3 residues past the end of the read, so its final part is completed from the germline J gene. This chain links TRBV11-2 with TRBJ2-7, with TRBD1 matching over 9 bases. Germline loops: CDR1 SGHAT, CDR2 FQNNGV. The CDR3 has 15 residues. The V gene end was trimmed by 5 bases and the J gene end by 3 bases; junction bases not matched to a gene: 8. Incomplete CDR3 DNA: TGTGCCAGCAGCCAAGGACAGGGGAGGGACTACGAG. It encodes CASSQGQGRDYE. The full CDR3 is CASSQGQGRDYEQYF.

In its sample, this clone was seen many times. Partial CDR3 DNA: TGTGCCAGCAGCCTCCGGACACCCTCAAGGGAGACC. This codes for CASSLRTPSRET. The complete CDR3 reads CASSLRTPSRETQYF. The chain carries TRBV5-4 and TRBJ2-5, with D possibly being TRBD1 (5 bases). The read ends 3 residues before the CDR3 terminus; that terminus is restored from the germline J gene. In germline, CDR1 is SGHNT, CDR2 YYREEE (reference sequence). V was trimmed by 4 bases and J by 5 bases, leaving 18 bases between them. This CDR3 has 15 amino acids. Based on the CDR3 plus reference TRBV5-4 and TRBJ2-5, the full variable domain is ETGVTQSPTHLIKTRGQQVTLRCSSQSGHNTVSWYQQALGQGPQFIFQYYREEENGRGNFPPRFSGLQFPNYSSELNVNALELDDSALYLCASSLRTPSRETQYFGPGTRLLVL.

The sample holds many counts of this clone. Read data end 3 residues before the CDR3 end; the end is taken from the germline J gene. The chain employs TRBV7-9 and TRBJ1-5, with 7 bases identical to TRBD1. With 3 bases clipped from V and 2 bases from J, the junction kept 4 bases outside the gene matches. CDR1 is SEHNR, CDR2 FQNEAQ, per germline (reference sequence). The CDR3 consists of 15 residues. The DNA read from the CDR3 is TGTGCCAGCAGCTTTGCAGGGGGAGGCAATCAGCCC. Residues: CASSFAGGGNQP. The entire CDR3 protein reads CASSFAGGGNQPQHF.

This clone has a count of ten or more. The CDR3 extends 3 residues past the end of the read, so its final part is completed from the germline J gene. The V call is TRBV6-1, the J call TRBJ1-4; the match to TRBD1 covers 7 bases. The CDR3 runs to 14 residues. Germline CDR1 MNHNS, CDR2 SASEGT. V shed 1 base and J 7 bases; nucleotides not matched to a gene: 3. The CDR3: CASSEGQGPEKLFF. The sequenced CDR3 bases are TGTGCCAGCAGTGAAGGACAGGGCCCTGAAAAA.